This TCR beta chain was captured in a study of cytomegalovirus exposure and HLA in healthy donors. It was with 60 Vbeta and 13 Jbeta primers that the PCR ran. Here immunoSEQ multiplex PCR was the method, and the copy in TCRdb shows in-frame clones only, minus some. The repertoire includes about 190,000 clones, roughly 80% of them detected once, and 1.6% sits in the top ten. CDR3 size: 14 residues. The J segment lost 1 base and the V segment lost 4 bases, leaving 4 bases of the junction unmatched. Germline CDR1 LNHDA, CDR2 SQIVND (reference sequence). The TCR comes from a woman younger than 35 in good health and CMV-seronegative. This chain links TRBV19 with TRBJ2-7; TRBD1 agrees at 7 bases. The material sequenced was PBMCs. The CDR3 sequence: CASSTWDRSYEQYF. Written as DNA, the CDR3 is TGTGCCAGTAGTACCTGGGACAGATCCTACGAGCAGTACTTC.